The 18 T cell receptor beta chains below were found in one sample sequenced in a study of blood T cell repertoires in COVID-19. Produced via immunoSEQ multiplex PCR; TCRdb's table is partial and in-frame only. The repertoire holds fewer than 200,000 clones, with around nine tenths as singletons. The sequencing input was peripheral blood. The receptors stem from a man over 45 who had recovered from COVID-19.

The rearrangement joins TRBV6-5 to TRBJ1-1; 12 bases match TRBD1. The CDR3 consists of 14 residues. The germline V gene encodes CDR1 MNHEY and CDR2 SVGAGI. The junction had 10 bases not matched to a gene; V was cut back by 6 bases and J by 11 bases. The CDR3 nucleotides are TGTGCCAGCAGGTCCGGGACAGGGGGCGTAGAGGCTTTCTTT. It translates to CASRSGTGGVEAFF.

This rearrangement joins TRBV5-6 to TRBJ1-1; TRBD1 might be the D (6 bases). V was trimmed by 0 bases and J by 3 bases, leaving 12 bases between them. Germline lookup yields CDR1 SGHDT and CDR2 YYEEEE. The CDR3 has 15 amino acids. The CDR3 DNA sequence: TGTGCCAGCAGCTTGGTAGGGGGTAGGGACACTGAAGCTTTCTTT. Encoded protein: CASSLVGGRDTEAFF.

This chain connects TRBV28 to TRBJ2-2; TRBD2 might be the D (7 bases). Germline V gives CDR1 MDHEN, CDR2 SYDVKM. V lost 3 bases and J 3 bases, leaving 11 bases between the germline ends. The CDR3 length is 15 residues. The CDR3 nucleotides read TGTGCCAGCAGTTTCCGGGGGGCCTACACCGGGGAGCTGTTTTTT. Translation: CASSFRGAYTGELFF.

The chain couples TRBV12-3 or TRBV12-4 to TRBJ2-3; D perhaps matches TRBD1 (5 bases). This CDR3 is 13 amino acids long. The V end was cut by 5 bases, the J end by 0 bases, with 6 bases between. The CDR3 DNA is TGTGCCAGCAGTCGACAGAGCACAGATACGCAGTATTTT. Its translation: CASSRQSTDTQYF.

This rearrangement joins TRBV3-1 (or the pseudogene TRBV3-2) to TRBJ2-7; D perhaps matches TRBD1 (6 bases). Germline CDR1 and CDR2: LGHDT and YNNKEL (reference sequence). V was trimmed by 0 bases and J by 6 bases, leaving 9 bases between them. The CDR3 has 13 residues. CDR3 amino acids: CASSQDRGGEQYF. Here the CDR3 DNA reads TGTGCCAGCAGCCAAGATCGAGGGGGCGAGCAGTACTTC.

This chain connects TRBV2 to TRBJ2-7, with 8 bases lining up with TRBD2. The CDR3 extends over 13 amino acids. Trimming removed 8 bases from V and 3 bases from J; junction bases left unmatched: 6. From germline, CDR1 is SNHLY and CDR2 FYNNEI. The CDR3 DNA follows: TGTGCCAGCTGGGACGGGGGGGGCTACGAGCAGTACTTC. Translation gives CASWDGGGYEQYF.

This clone has just a few counts. V usage is TRBV30 and J usage is TRBJ2-1, with 7 bases lining up with TRBD2. V lost 5 bases, J lost 6 bases, and 10 bases stayed unmatched. Germline V gene data show CDR1 as GTSNPN and CDR2 as SVGIG (reference sequence). The CDR3 has 14 amino acids. DNA for the CDR3: TGTGCCTGGCAGGGACTACCGAAAGGCAATGAGCAGTTCTTC. Translating gives CAWQGLPKGNEQFF.

This rearrangement joins TRBV28 to TRBJ1-4; D perhaps matches TRBD1 (6 bases). The CDR3 spans 14 residues. Trimming removed 6 bases from V and 8 bases from J, with 16 bases in between. Germline CDR1 is MDHEN and CDR2 is SYDVKM. For the CDR3, the DNA is TGTGCCAGCAGCAGACAGGTGTTTGGGGAAAAACTGTTTTTT. It is translated as CASSRQVFGEKLFF.

The chain recombines TRBV6-2 or TRBV6-3 with TRBJ1-1; D unresolved. Germline CDR1 MNHEY, CDR2 SVGEGT. CDR3 length: 12 residues. Trimming removed 6 bases from V and 0 bases from J, with 5 bases in between. This CDR3 reads CASSFMNTEAFF. Written as DNA, the CDR3 is TGTGCCAGCAGCTTTATGAACACTGAAGCTTTCTTT.

The rearrangement joins TRBV12-2 to TRBJ2-7; no check of the table's D call, TRBD1, against the DNA was made. TRBV12-2 is a pseudogene locus. CDR3 size: 15 residues. Here the CDR3 reads CASRLDSAPLEEQYF. CDR3 in DNA: TGTGCAAGTCGCTTGGACAGCGCCCCCCTAGAAGAGCAGTACTTC.

The genes are TRBV9 and TRBJ1-2; 7 nucleotides line up with TRBD1. From germline, CDR1 is SGDLS and CDR2 YYNGEE. The CDR3 loop spans 12 amino acids. The V gene end was trimmed by 3 bases and the J gene end by 6 bases; junction bases not matched to a gene: 2. The CDR3 protein is CASSAGGDGYTF. The CDR3 bases are TGTGCCAGCAGCGCAGGGGGTGATGGCTACACCTTC.

This chain joins TRBV19 and TRBJ2-7; the match to TRBD1 covers 7 bases. Germline values: CDR1 LNHDA, CDR2 SQIVND (reference sequence). V shed 6 bases, J shed 4 bases, and the junction held 6 bases outside the gene matches. CDR3 length: 13 amino acids. CDR3 DNA: TGTGCCAGTAGCCAACAGGGGTTGTACGAGCAGTACTTC. Translation gives CASSQQGLYEQYF.

The chain has TRBV7-9 and TRBJ2-4; 8 nucleotides align to TRBD1. Germline loops: CDR1 SEHNR, CDR2 FQNEAQ (reference sequence). This CDR3 spans 14 amino acids. V lost 4 bases to trimming and J lost 3 bases; unmatched junction nucleotides: 2. The CDR3 reads CASSSTGDKNIQYF. In DNA form, the CDR3 reads TGTGCCAGCAGCTCGACAGGGGACAAAAACATTCAGTACTTC.

The chain carries TRBV7-6 and TRBJ1-6, with D uncertain. Trimming took 1 base from V and 10 from J, leaving 11 bases between them. CDR3 length: 14 amino acids. CDR1 and CDR2 (germline): SGHVS, FNYEAQ. CDR3: CASSLVRGESPLHF. In DNA form, the CDR3 reads TGTGCCAGCAGCTTAGTTCGGGGAGAATCACCCCTCCACTTT.

The chain couples TRBV3-1 (or the pseudogene TRBV3-2) to TRBJ2-6, with TRBD2 matching over 8 bases. Germline values: CDR1 LGHDT, CDR2 YNNKEL (reference sequence). This CDR3 spans 17 amino acids. V lost 5 bases and J lost 0; bases outside the gene matches: 6. This chain's CDR3 is CASSALAVSSGANVLTF. CDR3 in DNA: TGTGCCAGCAGCGCACTAGCGGTAAGCTCTGGGGCCAACGTCCTGACTTTC.

The chain recombines TRBV7-6 with TRBJ1-1; D possibly corresponds to TRBD1 (5 bases). With 1 base removed from V and 1 base from J, the gap between germline ends came to 13 bases. Per germline, CDR1 SGHVS and CDR2 FNYEAQ. This CDR3 comprises 16 residues. The CDR3: CASSLGGRGTNTEAFF. CDR3 DNA: TGTGCCAGCAGCTTAGGTGGGAGGGGCACGAACACTGAAGCTTTCTTT.

In the case of this clone: A junction end diverges from the germline sequence, so it may reflect a read error. The rearrangement joins TRBV3-1 (or the pseudogene TRBV3-2) to TRBJ2-5; possibly TRBD1 for D (5 bases). The CDR3 consists of 15 residues. From germline, CDR1 is LGHDT and CDR2 YNNKEL (reference sequence). This CDR3 reads CASSQVSIGQEAQYF. The DNA for the CDR3 is TGTGCCAGCAGCCAAGTAAGCATCGGACAAGAGGCCCAGTACTTC.

The chain is built from TRBV5-5 and TRBJ2-7; 10 nucleotides line up with TRBD1. This CDR3 contains 15 residues. The trim removed 4 bases at V and 5 bases at J, leaving 9 bases unmatched. CDR1 and CDR2 from the germline V gene are SGHKS and YYEKEE (reference sequence). The CDR3 reads CASSPLGQGKDEQYF. The DNA of the CDR3 is TGTGCCAGCAGCCCCTTGGGACAGGGGAAGGACGAGCAGTACTTC. The full variable domain, in which reference TRBV5-5 and TRBJ2-7 provide the parts outside the CDR3, is DAGVTQSPTHLIKTRGQQVTLRCSPISGHKSVSWYQQVLGQGPQFIFQYYEKEERGRGNFPDRFSARQFPNYSSELNVNALLLGDSALYLCASSPLGQGKDEQYFGPGTRLTVT.